This T cell receptor (gamma chain) originates from a study of Vδ1+ human thymocytes. Findings and limits, study-wide: In the thymus, TRG and TRD repertoires looked highly polyclonal with Gaussian CDR3 lengths. Unlike peripheral blood Vdelta1+ controls, thymic delta-chain sequences included around 21% Vdelta2 and few Vdelta3.

RNA was extracted from the cells and then reverse transcribed. The CDR3 regions were amplified by multiplex PCR from V-gene primers to a constant-region primer. TCRdb called clones from the multiplex PCR reads again using CATT. The sample holds 10,000 or so gamma-chain clones; over 40% are singletons and the top ten take approximately 1.9%. This clone was observed a single time. Its antigen is unidentified. Between roughly 96% and 99.6% of sorted thymocytes were Vdelta1+. V shed 2 bases and J 9 bases; nucleotides not matched to a gene: 7. This CDR3 region has 12 residues. Germline CDR1 and CDR2: VINAFY and YDVSNSKD.

This clonotype originated in a boy less than two years old who had congenital heart surgery. Sequenced input: Vdelta1+ gamma-delta thymocytes from the thymus. The subset: FACS-sorted CD3+ TCRalphabeta- TCRVdelta1+ TCRVdelta2- thymocytes. The chain has TRGV5 and TRGJ1 or TRGJ2. The J gene was missing in TCRdb and was found by matching the end of the DNA to germline. CDR3 DNA: TGTGCCACCTGGGACAAGCAATCTAAGAAACTCTTT. It codes for CATWDKQSKKLF.